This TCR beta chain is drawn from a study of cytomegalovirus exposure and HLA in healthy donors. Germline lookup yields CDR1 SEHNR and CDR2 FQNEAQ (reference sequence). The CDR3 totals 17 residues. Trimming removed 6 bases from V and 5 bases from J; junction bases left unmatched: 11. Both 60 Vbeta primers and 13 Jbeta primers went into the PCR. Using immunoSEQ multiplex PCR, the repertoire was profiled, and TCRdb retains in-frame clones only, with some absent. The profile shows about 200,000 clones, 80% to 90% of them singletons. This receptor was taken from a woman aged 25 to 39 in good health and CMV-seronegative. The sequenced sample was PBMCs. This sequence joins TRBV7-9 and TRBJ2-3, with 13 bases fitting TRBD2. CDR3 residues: CASRHTSGRADGDTQYF. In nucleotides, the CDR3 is TGTGCCAGCAGACACACTAGCGGGAGGGCCGACGGAGATACGCAGTATTTT.